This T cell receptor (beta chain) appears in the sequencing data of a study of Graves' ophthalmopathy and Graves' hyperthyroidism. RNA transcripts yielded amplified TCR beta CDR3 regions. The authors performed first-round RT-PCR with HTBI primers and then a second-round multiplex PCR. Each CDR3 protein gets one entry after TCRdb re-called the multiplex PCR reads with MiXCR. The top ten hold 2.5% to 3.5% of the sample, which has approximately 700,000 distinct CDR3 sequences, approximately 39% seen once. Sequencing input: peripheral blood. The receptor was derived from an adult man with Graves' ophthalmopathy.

CDR3 nucleotide sequence: TGTGCCAGCAGTTTTAAGGAAGAGTTTGCCGGCTATGGCTACACCTTC. Translated, it gives CASSFKEEFAGYGYTF. The rearrangement joins TRBV12-3 or TRBV12-4 to TRBJ1-2; D gene uncertain. The CDR3 has 16 residues. The germline V and J ends were trimmed by 3 bases and 4 bases, with 18 bases remaining between them.